These T cell receptor beta chains were read from a single sample in a study of shared clonotypes between healthy human individuals. The method was immunoSEQ multiplex PCR; TCRdb's version includes in-frame clones alone and lacks a portion of them. The sample holds 2 million to 2.5 million clones, nearly 97% seen once. Sequenced: naive CD4+ T cells sorted from blood. These receptor sequences come from a man aged 18 to 35 in good health. The CDR3 runs from the conserved cysteine through the conserved F or W. A D gene is named only where the DNA matches it firmly. Clone size is shown for a subset of rows, as once, few, many or a class of expanded clone.

>NA|16|TRBD2|TRBJ2-7|TRBV10-1
TGCGCCAGCAGTGAGGGACTAGCGGGAGCGCTCGCCGAGCAGTACTTC
CASSEGLAGALAEQYF
>NA|13|TRBD2|TRBJ2-4|TRBV7-2
TGTGCCAGCAATCCGGGAGGTGGGAACATTCAGTACTTC
CASNPGGGNIQYF
>NA|12|NA|TRBJ1-4|TRBV10-1
TGCGCCAGCAGCGGAACTAATGAAAAACTGTTTTTT
CASSGTNEKLFF
>NA|16|TRBD2|TRBJ2-5|TRBV18
TGTGCCAGCTCACCGTCAACTAGCGGGAGTAAGGAGACCCAGTACTTC
CASSPSTSGSKETQYF
>NA|14|NA|TRBJ1-5|TRBV28
TGTGCCAGCAGCCACCCATTTAGCAATCAGCCCCAGCATTTT
CASSHPFSNQPQHF
>NA|13|NA|TRBJ1-4|TRBV5-1
TGCGCCAGCAGCCCCCTGACTAATGAAAAACTGTTTTTT
CASSPLTNEKLFF
>NA|15|NA|TRBJ1-1|TRBV7-9
TGTGCCAGCAGCTTAGGTACAGAACGGAACACTGAAGCTTTCTTT
CASSLGTERNTEAFF
>NA|14|NA|TRBJ2-7|TRBV4-1
TGCGCCAGCAGCCCAGGAGGGGGGCCCCGAGGACAGTACTTC
CASSPGGGPRGQYF
>once|14|NA|TRBJ2-1|TRBV4-3
TGCGCCAGCAGCCAAGAAGTCCCCAGCCTGGTGCAGTTCTTC
CASSQEVPSLVQFF
>NA|15|TRBD2|TRBJ2-5|TRBV7-7
TGTGCTAGCAGCTTAGGACTAGCGGGATCGGAGACCCAGTACTTC
CASSLGLAGSETQYF
>NA|16|TRBD1|TRBJ1-2|TRBV30
TGTGCCTGGAGTGCCCCGCGAGGGGGCGCGAACTATGGCTACACCTTC
CAWSAPRGGANYGYTF
>few|13|TRBD1|TRBJ1-6|TRBV5-1
TGCGCCAGCAGCTTGGGACAGGGTTCGCCCCTCCACTTT
CASSLGQGSPLHF
>NA|15|NA|TRBJ2-5|TRBV4-1
TGCGCCAGCAGCCAAGTGGGTCAGGGACTAGAGACCCAGTACTTC
CASSQVGQGLETQYF
>once|14|TRBD2|TRBJ2-3|TRBV30
TGTGCCTGGAGTGGGCTAGCGGGCACAGATACGCAGTATTTT
CAWSGLAGTDTQYF
>NA|16|TRBD2|TRBJ2-2|TRBV19
TGTGCCAGCCACGACGCGACTAGCGGGAGGTCCGGGGAGCTGTTTTTT
CASHDATSGRSGELFF
>NA|15|TRBD1|TRBJ1-1|TRBV5-1
TGCGCCAGCAGCCAGTCCACAGGGGGCGCGACTGAAGCTTTCTTT
CASSQSTGGATEAFF
>NA|13|NA|TRBJ1-1|TRBV11-1
TGTGCCAGCAGCTTAATACAGAACACTGAAGCTTTCTTT
CASSLIQNTEAFF
>NA|11|NA|TRBJ2-5|TRBV6-1
TGTGCCAGCAGCCCCCTGGAGACCCAGTACTTC
CASSPLETQYF
>once|13|NA|TRBJ2-5|TRBV10-3
TGTGCCACGGGGACCCTGTACCAAGAGACCCAGTACTTC
CATGTLYQETQYF
>NA|16|NA|TRBJ2-3|TRBV5-1
TGCGCCAGCAGCGGGCGCCGACCTTCTAGCACAGATACGCAGTATTTT
CASSGRRPSSTDTQYF
>NA|13|NA|TRBJ2-1|TRBV30
TGTGCCTGGAGTCGTCCGGAAAACAATGAGCAGTTCTTC
CAWSRPENNEQFF
>NA|15|TRBD2|TRBJ2-1|TRBV25-1
TGTGCCAGCTCCAGCGGGGGGAGCTCCTACAATGAGCAGTTCTTC
CASSSGGSSYNEQFF
>NA|15|NA|TRBJ1-1|TRBV11-2
TGTGCCAGCAGCTTGGGCGGGGGTAGGGACACTGAAGCTTTCTTT
CASSLGGGRDTEAFF
>NA|16|NA|TRBJ1-5|TRBV7-2
TGTGCCAGCAGCTTGGGCGGGGGAGTTAGCAATCAGCCCCAGCATTTT
CASSLGGGVSNQPQHF
>NA|13|NA|TRBJ2-7|TRBV6-1
TGTGCCAGTCTACCGTCAGGGGTCCACGAGCAGTACTTC
CASLPSGVHEQYF
>NA|16|NA|TRBJ2-3|TRBV28
TGTGCCAGCAGTTTAGGTGTAGGGCTAGCAGAAGATACGCAGTATTTT
CASSLGVGLAEDTQYF
>NA|12|NA|TRBJ1-1|TRBV7-9
TGTGCCAGCCGTCAAGAGGGTACTGAAGCTTTCTTT
CASRQEGTEAFF
>NA|15|NA|TRBJ2-4|TRBV18
TGTGCCAGCTCACCACCGGGACTAGCCAAAAACATTCAGTACTTC
CASSPPGLAKNIQYF
>NA|14|TRBD2|TRBJ2-7|TRBV6-1
TGTGCCAGCAGTTTGACGGGAGGCAATGGCGAGCAGTACTTC
CASSLTGGNGEQYF
>NA|13|NA|TRBJ1-1|TRBV6-1
TGTGCCAGCAGTGAAGAGGTCAGCCGCGGAGCTTTCTTT
CASSEEVSRGAFF
>NA|15|TRBD2|TRBJ2-1|TRBV7-2
TGTGCCAGCAGCTTCACTAGCGGGGTCTACAATGAGCAGTTCTTC
CASSFTSGVYNEQFF
>NA|14|NA|TRBJ2-2|TRBV10-3
TGTGCCATCAGTGTAAGGAGGTTTGTCAGTTTTGTGTTTTTT
CAISVRRFVSFVFF
>NA|13|NA|TRBJ2-3|TRBV5-1
TGCGCCAGCAGGCGGACGGGCACAGATACGCAGTATTTT
CASRRTGTDTQYF
>NA|13|NA|TRBJ1-1|TRBV7-9
TGTGCCAGCAGTACACGGGGGCCTACTGAAGCTTTCTTT
CASSTRGPTEAFF
>once|17|TRBD1|TRBJ2-6|TRBV27
TGTGCCAGCAGTTTATGGACAGGGGCTGCTGGGGCCAACGTCCTGACTTTC
CASSLWTGAAGANVLTF
>NA|14|TRBD1|TRBJ2-7|TRBV7-3
TGTGCCAGCAGCTCCGGACAGGGGGTTTCCGAGCAGTACTTC
CASSSGQGVSEQYF
>NA|16|NA|TRBJ1-4|TRBV6-1
TGTGCCAGCAGTGGGGGGACGCAGACAACTAATGAAAAACTGTTTTTT
CASSGGTQTTNEKLFF
>NA|14|TRBD1|TRBJ1-2|TRBV5-4
TGTGCCAGCAGCTCAAGACCAGGGGGCGATGGCTACACCTTC
CASSSRPGGDGYTF
>NA|12|NA|TRBJ2-7|TRBV28
TGTGCCAGTGGGATTAGGGGGAACGAGCAGTACTTC
CASGIRGNEQYF
>NA|15|TRBD1|TRBJ2-1|TRBV5-1
TGCGCCAGCAGCCAAGGGACAGGGGGTGGGAATGAGCAGTTCTTC
CASSQGTGGGNEQFF
>NA|14|NA|TRBJ2-3|TRBV18
TGTGCCAGCTCACAGACCGTTAGCACAGATACGCAGTATTTT
CASSQTVSTDTQYF
>NA|15|TRBD1|TRBJ1-5|TRBV5-1
TGCGCCAGCAGCTTGGGGACAGGGGGCAATCAGCCCCAGCATTTT
CASSLGTGGNQPQHF
>NA|16|NA|TRBJ2-7|TRBV12-5
TGTGCTAGTGGTGGACGGAGCGGGCTCGCTAGGAACGAGCAGTACTTC
CASGGRSGLARNEQYF
>NA|14|NA|TRBJ1-2|TRBV5-1
TGCGCCAGCAGCCGGTCGACAGAGAGCTATGGCTACACCTTC
CASSRSTESYGYTF
>NA|13|NA|TRBJ1-2|TRBV2
TGTGCCAGCAAGGGAGAGACAGTGGTGGGCTACACCTTC
CASKGETVVGYTF
>NA|13|TRBD1|TRBJ1-4|TRBV19
TGTGCCAGTAACAGGGGGCGCGATGAAAAACTGTTTTTT
CASNRGRDEKLFF
>NA|14|NA|TRBJ2-7|TRBV11-1
TGTGCCAGCAGCTATGGGGACGGCTCCTACGAGCAGTACTTC
CASSYGDGSYEQYF
>NA|12|NA|TRBJ1-2|TRBV10-3
TGTGCCCTTTCGTCCGCTGGACGAGGCTACACCTTC
CALSSAGRGYTF
>NA|14|TRBD1|TRBJ2-5|TRBV6-6
TGTGCCAGCAGTTACGACAGGGTGAGAGAGACCCAGTACTTC
CASSYDRVRETQYF
>NA|12|NA|TRBJ1-1|TRBV19
TGTGCCAGTAGTACAGGGTTCACTGAAGCTTTCTTT
CASSTGFTEAFF
>NA|13|TRBD1|TRBJ1-2|TRBV7-9
TGTGCCAGCAGCCCCGACAGGGGGCATGGCTACACCTTC
CASSPDRGHGYTF
>once|13|NA|TRBJ1-6|TRBV7-6
TGTGCCAGCAGCTTAGGGTTAAGTTCACCCCTCCACTTT
CASSLGLSSPLHF
>NA|15|NA|TRBJ2-5|TRBV11-2
TGTGCCAGCAGCTTAGGGGTGGGGGGCGAAGAGACCCAGTACTTC
CASSLGVGGEETQYF
>NA|14|NA|TRBJ1-2|TRBV7-9
TGTGCCAGCAGCCCCGGGGGGTGGAACTATGGCTACACCTTC
CASSPGGWNYGYTF
>NA|14|NA|TRBJ1-6|TRBV21-1
TGTGCCAGCAGCAAACAGGGTGATTATTCACCCCTCCACTTT
CASSKQGDYSPLHF
>NA|15|TRBD1|TRBJ2-7|TRBV5-1
TGCGCCAGCAGCACCATTCCCGGACAGGGTTACGAGCAGTACTTC
CASSTIPGQGYEQYF
>NA|11|NA|TRBJ1-2|TRBV25-1
TGTGCCAGCACCGATGGAGGTGGCTACACCTTC
CASTDGGGYTF